This is a list of T cell receptor beta chains from one sample in a study of cytomegalovirus exposure and HLA in healthy donors. Repertoires were generated with immunoSEQ multiplex PCR, while TCRdb's copy carries only in-frame clones and drops some. Of hundreds of thousands of clones in the sample, 80% to 90% were seen once. The specimen sequenced was PBMCs. These TCRs come from a woman aged 18-29 years in good health and CMV-seronegative. Each CDR3 is given with its conserved first and last residue. D genes are given only for firm matches. Clone size is stated in some rows and not others, as once, few, many or a class when expanded.

d_call: TRBD1; cdr3_length: 16; clone_size: -; v_call: TRBV13; j_call: TRBJ2-5; cdr3_nt: TGTGCCAGCAGCTCCCGAAGACAGGGCGACCAAGAGACCCAGTACTTC; cdr3_aa: CASSSRRQGDQETQYF
d_call: TRBD1; cdr3_length: 14; clone_size: -; v_call: TRBV4-2; j_call: TRBJ1-2; cdr3_nt: TGTGCCAGCAGCCAAGAGACAGGGGGTTATGGCTACACCTTC; cdr3_aa: CASSQETGGYGYTF
d_call: TRBD1; cdr3_length: 15; clone_size: -; v_call: TRBV30; j_call: TRBJ1-1; cdr3_nt: TGTGCCTGGAGTGTAAACAGGGGGCTTGGGACTGAAGCTTTCTTT; cdr3_aa: CAWSVNRGLGTEAFF
d_call: -; cdr3_length: 16; clone_size: -; v_call: TRBV11-2; j_call: TRBJ1-6; cdr3_nt: TGTGCCAGCAGCGTCATCGCCCGGGGATATAATTCACCCCTCCACTTT; cdr3_aa: CASSVIARGYNSPLHF
d_call: -; cdr3_length: 14; clone_size: -; v_call: TRBV5-1; j_call: TRBJ2-7; cdr3_nt: TGCGCCAGCAGCCCGGGGGTCGAATCCTACGAGCAGTACTTC; cdr3_aa: CASSPGVESYEQYF
d_call: -; cdr3_length: 11; clone_size: -; v_call: TRBV7-9; j_call: TRBJ2-3; cdr3_nt: TGTGCCAGCAGCCAAACAGATACGCAGTATTTT; cdr3_aa: CASSQTDTQYF
d_call: TRBD2; cdr3_length: 15; clone_size: -; v_call: TRBV27; j_call: TRBJ2-7; cdr3_nt: TGTGCCAGCAGTTTCGGCGGGGGAATCCCCTACGAGCAGTACTTC; cdr3_aa: CASSFGGGIPYEQYF
d_call: TRBD1; cdr3_length: 16; clone_size: -; v_call: TRBV5-4; j_call: TRBJ2-2; cdr3_nt: TGTGCCAGCAGCCACTCCGAGACAGGGTTAACCGGGGAGCTGTTTTTT; cdr3_aa: CASSHSETGLTGELFF
d_call: TRBD1; cdr3_length: 20; clone_size: -; v_call: TRBV6-1; j_call: TRBJ2-7; cdr3_nt: TGTGCCAGCAGTGAGATCAGAAGGAGCAGGGGAGCGACAGGGGATCACGAGCAGTACTTC; cdr3_aa: CASSEIRRSRGATGDHEQYF
d_call: -; cdr3_length: 15; clone_size: -; v_call: TRBV7-8; j_call: TRBJ2-2; cdr3_nt: TGTGCCAGCAGCTTAGTTTCAGGGGCGGCCGGGGAGCTGTTTTTT; cdr3_aa: CASSLVSGAAGELFF
d_call: TRBD1; cdr3_length: 15; clone_size: once; v_call: TRBV10-3; j_call: TRBJ1-5; cdr3_nt: TGTGCCATCAGTGTGACCGGGACAGGGAAGGGGCCCCAGCATTTT; cdr3_aa: CAISVTGTGKGPQHF
d_call: -; cdr3_length: 12; clone_size: -; v_call: TRBV2; j_call: TRBJ1-6; cdr3_nt: TGTGCCAGCAGTTACCACAGGTCACCCCTCCACTTT; cdr3_aa: CASSYHRSPLHF
d_call: -; cdr3_length: 13; clone_size: -; v_call: TRBV30; j_call: TRBJ2-3; cdr3_nt: TGTGCCTGGAGCAGGGATCTTGCAGATACGCAGTATTTT; cdr3_aa: CAWSRDLADTQYF
d_call: TRBD2; cdr3_length: 15; clone_size: -; v_call: TRBV7-6; j_call: TRBJ2-3; cdr3_nt: TGTGCCAGCAGCAATAGCGGGGGGTTCGCAGATACGCAGTATTTT; cdr3_aa: CASSNSGGFADTQYF
d_call: -; cdr3_length: 13; clone_size: -; v_call: TRBV2; j_call: TRBJ2-1; cdr3_nt: TGTGCCAGCAGCGGTAGCTCCTACAATGAGCAGTTCTTC; cdr3_aa: CASSGSSYNEQFF
d_call: TRBD2; cdr3_length: 14; clone_size: -; v_call: TRBV28; j_call: TRBJ2-7; cdr3_nt: TGTGCCAGCAATGGGGTAGCGGGGATCTACGAGCAGTACTTC; cdr3_aa: CASNGVAGIYEQYF
d_call: TRBD2; cdr3_length: 15; clone_size: -; v_call: TRBV5-1; j_call: TRBJ2-3; cdr3_nt: TGCGCCAGCAGCTTGACTAGCGGGGGTCCCGATACGCAGTATTTT; cdr3_aa: CASSLTSGGPDTQYF
d_call: -; cdr3_length: 19; clone_size: -; v_call: TRBV18; j_call: TRBJ1-2; cdr3_nt: TGTGCCAGCTCACCACCTCAATCTCGCAGGGCAGGGCCTAACTATGGCTACACCTTC; cdr3_aa: CASSPPQSRRAGPNYGYTF
d_call: TRBD1; cdr3_length: 16; clone_size: -; v_call: TRBV13; j_call: TRBJ1-2; cdr3_nt: TGTGCCAGCAGCATGGACAGGGAGAGGGTTAGAAGTGGCTACACCTTC; cdr3_aa: CASSMDRERVRSGYTF
d_call: TRBD2; cdr3_length: 14; clone_size: -; v_call: TRBV5-1; j_call: TRBJ2-1; cdr3_nt: TGCGCCAGCGCGATCGGCGGGGGGGCCAATGAGCAGTTCTTC; cdr3_aa: CASAIGGGANEQFF
d_call: -; cdr3_length: 18; clone_size: -; v_call: TRBV21-1; j_call: TRBJ2-1; cdr3_nt: TGTGCCAGCAGCAAAGCTTGTGGCGGGGGGCCCTCCTACAATGAGCAGTTCTTC; cdr3_aa: CASSKACGGGPSYNEQFF
d_call: -; cdr3_length: 18; clone_size: -; v_call: TRBV7-9; j_call: TRBJ1-1; cdr3_nt: TGTGCCAGCAGCTTCTTGGCCCGGGGGGTGGGGATGAACACTGAAGCTTTCTTT; cdr3_aa: CASSFLARGVGMNTEAFF
d_call: TRBD1; cdr3_length: 14; clone_size: once; v_call: TRBV4-1; j_call: TRBJ1-4; cdr3_nt: TGCGCCAGCAGCCGGGACAGAACTAATGAAAAACTGTTTTTT; cdr3_aa: CASSRDRTNEKLFF
d_call: -; cdr3_length: 17; clone_size: -; v_call: TRBV5-5; j_call: TRBJ1-3; cdr3_nt: TGTGCCAGCAGCTTGAGAGGGGGGGTGGACTCTGGAAACACCATATATTTT; cdr3_aa: CASSLRGGVDSGNTIYF
d_call: TRBD1; cdr3_length: 15; clone_size: -; v_call: TRBV5-4; j_call: TRBJ2-7; cdr3_nt: TGTGCCAGCAGCTCCAGGACAGGGTTCTCCTACGAGCAGTACTTC; cdr3_aa: CASSSRTGFSYEQYF
d_call: -; cdr3_length: 16; clone_size: -; v_call: TRBV15; j_call: TRBJ2-6; cdr3_nt: TGTGCCACCAGCAGATACGGGGGAGCTGGGGCCAACGTCCTGACTTTC; cdr3_aa: CATSRYGGAGANVLTF
d_call: -; cdr3_length: 13; clone_size: -; v_call: TRBV9; j_call: TRBJ1-6; cdr3_nt: TGTGCCAGCAGCGTAGGAGGGAGTTCACCCCTCCACTTT; cdr3_aa: CASSVGGSSPLHF
d_call: -; cdr3_length: 17; clone_size: -; v_call: TRBV5-1; j_call: TRBJ2-2; cdr3_nt: TGCGCCAGCACCCTTGGCGGTGTCAGGGCGAACACCGGGGAGCTGTTTTTT; cdr3_aa: CASTLGGVRANTGELFF
d_call: TRBD2; cdr3_length: 15; clone_size: -; v_call: TRBV10-3; j_call: TRBJ2-1; cdr3_nt: TGTGCCATCAGTGATAAGCGGGGGGGCGGGGATGAGCAGTTCTTC; cdr3_aa: CAISDKRGGGDEQFF
d_call: TRBD1; cdr3_length: 14; clone_size: -; v_call: TRBV2; j_call: TRBJ2-2; cdr3_nt: TGTGCCAGCAGTACCACCAGGGGGACCGGGGAGCTGTTTTTT; cdr3_aa: CASSTTRGTGELFF
d_call: -; cdr3_length: 11; clone_size: -; v_call: TRBV20-1; j_call: TRBJ1-2; cdr3_nt: TGCAGTGCTAGCCGGGGAAACGGCTACACCTTC; cdr3_aa: CSASRGNGYTF
d_call: -; cdr3_length: 17; clone_size: -; v_call: TRBV7-5; j_call: TRBJ1-6; cdr3_nt: TGTGCCAGAAGCCCGAACGGAGGGACGGTCCATAATCCACCCCTCCACTTT; cdr3_aa: CARSPNGGTVHNPPLHF
d_call: TRBD1; cdr3_length: 17; clone_size: -; v_call: TRBV28; j_call: TRBJ2-7; cdr3_nt: TGTGCCAGCAGTTTATCGGACAGGGTACTTCGTCGCTACGAGCAGTACTTC; cdr3_aa: CASSLSDRVLRRYEQYF
d_call: TRBD1; cdr3_length: 12; clone_size: -; v_call: TRBV27; j_call: TRBJ2-7; cdr3_nt: TGTGCCAGCAGTGGACAGGGGGACGAGCAGTACTTC; cdr3_aa: CASSGQGDEQYF
d_call: -; cdr3_length: 14; clone_size: -; v_call: TRBV6-5; j_call: TRBJ1-6; cdr3_nt: TGTGCCAGCAGTTACAATACCCGGGATTCACCCCTCCACTTT; cdr3_aa: CASSYNTRDSPLHF
d_call: TRBD1; cdr3_length: 15; clone_size: -; v_call: TRBV27; j_call: TRBJ1-1; cdr3_nt: TGTGCCAGCAGTCCGCAGACAGGGGTAATGAAGGAGGCTTTCTTT; cdr3_aa: CASSPQTGVMKEAFF
d_call: TRBD1; cdr3_length: 17; clone_size: -; v_call: TRBV7-8; j_call: TRBJ1-1; cdr3_nt: TGTGCCAGCAGCTTACAAGATAGGACAGGGTGGGGCACTGAAGCTTTCTTT; cdr3_aa: CASSLQDRTGWGTEAFF
d_call: -; cdr3_length: 14; clone_size: -; v_call: TRBV6-6; j_call: TRBJ1-3; cdr3_nt: TGTGCCAGCAGTTGGGACACGAGGGGAAACACCATATATTTT; cdr3_aa: CASSWDTRGNTIYF
d_call: -; cdr3_length: 14; clone_size: -; v_call: TRBV6-5; j_call: TRBJ1-2; cdr3_nt: TGTGCCAGCAGTGAAACGTACAACATCTATGGCTACACCTTC; cdr3_aa: CASSETYNIYGYTF
d_call: TRBD2; cdr3_length: 15; clone_size: -; v_call: TRBV7-3; j_call: TRBJ2-1; cdr3_nt: TGTGCCAGCAGCTTAACCGGCGGGGGTATCAATGAGCAGTTCTTC; cdr3_aa: CASSLTGGGINEQFF
d_call: TRBD2; cdr3_length: 15; clone_size: -; v_call: TRBV18; j_call: TRBJ2-5; cdr3_nt: TGTGCCAGCTCACCGAGCGGGGGGGCCGGAGAGACCCAGTACTTC; cdr3_aa: CASSPSGGAGETQYF
d_call: -; cdr3_length: 13; clone_size: -; v_call: TRBV29-1; j_call: TRBJ1-1; cdr3_nt: TGCAGCGATAGATTGGGGGCAAACGGTGAAGCTTTCTTT; cdr3_aa: CSDRLGANGEAFF
d_call: TRBD1; cdr3_length: 16; clone_size: -; v_call: TRBV13; j_call: TRBJ1-3; cdr3_nt: TGTGCCAGCACCCGGACAGGGCAACTCTCTGGAAACACCATATATTTT; cdr3_aa: CASTRTGQLSGNTIYF
d_call: -; cdr3_length: 15; clone_size: -; v_call: TRBV4-1; j_call: TRBJ1-1; cdr3_nt: TGCGCCAGCAGCCAAGATCTGCGGGGGGGGCCTGAAGCTTTCTTT; cdr3_aa: CASSQDLRGGPEAFF
d_call: TRBD2; cdr3_length: 15; clone_size: -; v_call: TRBV15; j_call: TRBJ2-5; cdr3_nt: TGTGCCACCAGCAGTGCAGGAGCGGGGCAAGAGACCCAGTACTTC; cdr3_aa: CATSSAGAGQETQYF
d_call: -; cdr3_length: 14; clone_size: -; v_call: TRBV27; j_call: TRBJ2-7; cdr3_nt: TGTGCCAGCACCCCCCGGGCCGGGATGAACGAGCAGTACTTC; cdr3_aa: CASTPRAGMNEQYF
d_call: TRBD1; cdr3_length: 14; clone_size: -; v_call: TRBV5-1; j_call: TRBJ1-1; cdr3_nt: TGCGCCAGCAGCCTGGGGACAGGGGGAACTGAAGCTTTCTTT; cdr3_aa: CASSLGTGGTEAFF
d_call: -; cdr3_length: 13; clone_size: -; v_call: TRBV11-2; j_call: TRBJ1-2; cdr3_nt: TGTGCCAGCAGCCCCGGGACTGGCTATGGCTACACCTTC; cdr3_aa: CASSPGTGYGYTF
d_call: TRBD2; cdr3_length: 13; clone_size: few; v_call: TRBV27; j_call: TRBJ2-1; cdr3_nt: TGTGCCAGCAGCCCCGGGGGGAACAATGAGCAGTTCTTC; cdr3_aa: CASSPGGNNEQFF
d_call: -; cdr3_length: 16; clone_size: -; v_call: TRBV18; j_call: TRBJ1-6; cdr3_nt: TGTGCCAGCTCACCAGGCCTTGAGGCCTATAATTCACCCCTCCACTTT; cdr3_aa: CASSPGLEAYNSPLHF
d_call: -; cdr3_length: 20; clone_size: -; v_call: TRBV27; j_call: TRBJ2-4; cdr3_nt: TGTGCCAGCAGTTTATTTCCTCCCGGGGGTAGCGGTGTAGCCAAAAACATTCAGTACTTC; cdr3_aa: CASSLFPPGGSGVAKNIQYF
d_call: -; cdr3_length: 14; clone_size: -; v_call: TRBV6-5; j_call: TRBJ1-5; cdr3_nt: TGTGCCAGCAGTTTGGGCTCCGGTTCCCAGCCCCAGCATTTT; cdr3_aa: CASSLGSGSQPQHF
d_call: -; cdr3_length: 12; clone_size: -; v_call: TRBV27; j_call: TRBJ2-7; cdr3_nt: TGTGCCAGCGTCCGCCAGGGGGGCGAGCAGTACTTC; cdr3_aa: CASVRQGGEQYF
d_call: -; cdr3_length: 12; clone_size: -; v_call: TRBV2; j_call: TRBJ1-5; cdr3_nt: TGTGCCAGCAGTCCCCAGGGGCAGCCCCAGCATTTT; cdr3_aa: CASSPQGQPQHF
d_call: -; cdr3_length: 16; clone_size: once; v_call: TRBV6-6; j_call: TRBJ2-7; cdr3_nt: TGTGCCAGCAGTACCAACCAACAGGGAGGGGTCTACGAGCAGTACTTC; cdr3_aa: CASSTNQQGGVYEQYF